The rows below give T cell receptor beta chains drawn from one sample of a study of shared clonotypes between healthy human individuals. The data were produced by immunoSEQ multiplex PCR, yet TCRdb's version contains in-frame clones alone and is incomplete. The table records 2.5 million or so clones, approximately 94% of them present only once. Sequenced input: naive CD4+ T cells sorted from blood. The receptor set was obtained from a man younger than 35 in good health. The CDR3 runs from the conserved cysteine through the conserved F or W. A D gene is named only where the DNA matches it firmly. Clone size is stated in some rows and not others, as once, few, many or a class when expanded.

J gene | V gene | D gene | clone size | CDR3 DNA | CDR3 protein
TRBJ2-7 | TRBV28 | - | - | TGTGCCAGCCTGACTACCTCCTACGAGCAGTACTTC | CASLTTSYEQYF
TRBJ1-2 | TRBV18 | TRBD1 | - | TGTGCCAGCTCACCGAACTTACAGGGGGGTGGCTACACCTTC | CASSPNLQGGGYTF
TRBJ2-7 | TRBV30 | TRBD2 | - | TGTGCCTGGAGTGGAACCGGGACTAGCGGGAGGAAGCAGTACTTC | CAWSGTGTSGRKQYF
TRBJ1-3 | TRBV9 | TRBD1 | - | TGTGCCAGCAGCCACAGGGGGCGCGACGGAAACACCATATATTTT | CASSHRGRDGNTIYF
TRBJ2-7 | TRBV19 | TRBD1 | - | TGTGCCAGTAGTCCGAGACAGGGGGGTTACGAGCAGTACTTC | CASSPRQGGYEQYF
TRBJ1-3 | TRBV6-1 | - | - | TGTGCCAGCACCACGATCGGGGCAGGAGCATCCACCATATATTTT | CASTTIGAGASTIYF
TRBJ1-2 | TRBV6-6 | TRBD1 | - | TGTGCCAGCAGTTCGGCTCGACAGGGCTATGGCTACACCTTC | CASSSARQGYGYTF
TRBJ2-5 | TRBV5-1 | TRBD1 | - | TGCGCCAGCAGCTTGGTCGGACAGGGGGCCCTTCAAGAGACCCAGTACTTC | CASSLVGQGALQETQYF
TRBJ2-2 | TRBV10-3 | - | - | TGTGCCATCAGTGATGGTCCCGGGGAGCTGTTTTTT | CAISDGPGELFF
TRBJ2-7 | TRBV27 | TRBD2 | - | TGTGCCAGCAGTCTAGCGGGAGGCGCCTACGAGCAGTACTTC | CASSLAGGAYEQYF
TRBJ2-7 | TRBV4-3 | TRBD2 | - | TGCGCCAGCAGCCAAGACGGGGGGAGCACCTACGAGCAGTACTTC | CASSQDGGSTYEQYF
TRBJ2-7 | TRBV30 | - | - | TGTGCCTGGGGGGGCGACTCCTACGAGCAGTACTTC | CAWGGDSYEQYF
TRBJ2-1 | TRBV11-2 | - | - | TGTGCCAGCAGCTCCTCGGGGAAGGGAGCAGATGAGCAGTTCTTC | CASSSSGKGADEQFF
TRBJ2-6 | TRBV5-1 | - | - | TGCGCCAGCAGCTTGGCCTTCCTCCAGGCTGGGGCCAACGTCCTGACTTTC | CASSLAFLQAGANVLTF
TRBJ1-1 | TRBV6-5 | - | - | TGTGCCAGCAACCCAAACAAGGGCGAAGCTTTCTTT | CASNPNKGEAFF
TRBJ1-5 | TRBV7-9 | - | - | TGTGCCAGCAGCCCGAGGGGCGACAGCATAAATCAGCCCCAGCATTTT | CASSPRGDSINQPQHF
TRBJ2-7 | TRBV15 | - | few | TGTGCCACCAGCAGAGATCGCTACGAGCAGTACTTC | CATSRDRYEQYF
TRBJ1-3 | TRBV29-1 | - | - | TGCAGCGTTGAGAGGTATCGAAACACCATATATTTT | CSVERYRNTIYF
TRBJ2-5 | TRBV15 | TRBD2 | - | TGTGCCACCAGCAGAGAATCTAGCGGGGGGCAAAGGGAGACCCAGTACTTC | CATSRESSGGQRETQYF
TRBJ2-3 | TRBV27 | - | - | TGTGCCAGCAGTTTTTCGGGGAAAGGAAAGGGGGGGACAGATACGCAGTATTTT | CASSFSGKGKGGTDTQYF
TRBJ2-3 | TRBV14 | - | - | TGTGCCAGCAGCCTGAGGACATTCTGGGGCACAGATACGCAGTATTTT | CASSLRTFWGTDTQYF
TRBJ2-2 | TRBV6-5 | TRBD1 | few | TGTGCCAGCAGTTACACGACAGGGAGGAACACCGGGGAGCTGTTTTTT | CASSYTTGRNTGELFF
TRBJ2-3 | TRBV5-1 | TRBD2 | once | TGCGCCAGCAGGATACTAGCGGGGGGCACAGATACGCAGTATTTT | CASRILAGGTDTQYF
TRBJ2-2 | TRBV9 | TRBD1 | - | TGTGCCAGCAGCACCCGACAGGGGGCGGCCGGGGAGCTGTTTTTT | CASSTRQGAAGELFF
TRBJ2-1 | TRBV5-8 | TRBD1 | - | TGTGCCAGCAGCTTGCGGGGACAGGGGGCAGGCAATGAGCAGTTCTTC | CASSLRGQGAGNEQFF
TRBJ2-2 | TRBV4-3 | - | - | TGCGCCAGCAGCCTTTTACCACAGGAGAACACCGGGGAGCTGTTTTTT | CASSLLPQENTGELFF
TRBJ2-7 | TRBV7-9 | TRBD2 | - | TGTGCCAGCAGTCCCGTCAGCGCGGGGGTCGAGCAGTACTTC | CASSPVSAGVEQYF
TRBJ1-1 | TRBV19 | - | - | TGTGCCAGTATTTTAGGACGCAAGAACACTGAAGCTTTCTTT | CASILGRKNTEAFF
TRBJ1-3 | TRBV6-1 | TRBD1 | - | TGTGCCAGCAGTGCAGAGACAGGGGCAGGAAACACCATATATTTT | CASSAETGAGNTIYF
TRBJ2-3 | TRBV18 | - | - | TGTGCCAGCTCACCAGGCAGGGGTCCCACAGATACGCAGTATTTT | CASSPGRGPTDTQYF
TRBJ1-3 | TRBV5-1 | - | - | TGCGCCAGCAGCTTCGGTGGGGGAAACACCATATATTTT | CASSFGGGNTIYF
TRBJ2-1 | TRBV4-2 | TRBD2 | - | TGTGCCAGCAGCCAAGGGCTAGCGGGAGGGAGCAATGAGCAGTTCTTC | CASSQGLAGGSNEQFF
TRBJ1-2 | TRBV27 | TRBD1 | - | TGTGCCAGCAGTTCCCACCGGGACAGGGCCTTCCTTGGCTACACCTTC | CASSSHRDRAFLGYTF
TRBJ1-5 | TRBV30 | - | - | TGTGCCTGGAAGGGCAGTAATAGCAATCAGCCCCAGCATTTT | CAWKGSNSNQPQHF
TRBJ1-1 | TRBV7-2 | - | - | TGTGCCAGCAGCTTAGGCGGGACCGTCGACACTGAAGCTTTCTTT | CASSLGGTVDTEAFF
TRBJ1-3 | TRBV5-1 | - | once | TGCGCCAGCAGCTTTCAAACAGGGACTGGAAACACCATATATTTT | CASSFQTGTGNTIYF
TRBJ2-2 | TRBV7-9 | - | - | TGTGCCAGCAGCTCACATCCGGAGACTAACACCGGGGAGCTGTTTTTT | CASSSHPETNTGELFF
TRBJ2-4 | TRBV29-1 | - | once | TGCAGCGTTGTTAGACTAGCCAAAAACATTCAGTACTTC | CSVVRLAKNIQYF
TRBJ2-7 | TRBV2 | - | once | TGTGCCAGCAGTTACCGGGACACGATGGTCGAGCAGTACTTC | CASSYRDTMVEQYF
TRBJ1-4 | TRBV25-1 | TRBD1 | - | TGTGCCAGCAGTGAATGGGACAGGGGAGGGGAAAAACTGTTTTTT | CASSEWDRGGEKLFF
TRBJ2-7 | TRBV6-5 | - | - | TGTGCCAGCAGTTACTCAGCAGGGATAACCTACGAGCAGTACTTC | CASSYSAGITYEQYF
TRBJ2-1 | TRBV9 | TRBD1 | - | TGTGCCCCCAAGCGTAGTGAGGGGGCCAACAATGAGCAGTTCTTC | CAPKRSEGANNEQFF
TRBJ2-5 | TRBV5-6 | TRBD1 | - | TGTGCCAGCAGCAGCCGGGACAGTCTTCGGGAAGAGACCCAGTACTTC | CASSSRDSLREETQYF
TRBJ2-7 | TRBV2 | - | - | TGTGCCAGCAGTGATTGGGTCCGATCTTCCTACGAGCAGTACTTC | CASSDWVRSSYEQYF
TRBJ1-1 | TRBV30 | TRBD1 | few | TGTGCCTGGAGTGCAACAGGGGTTACTGAAGCTTTCTTT | CAWSATGVTEAFF
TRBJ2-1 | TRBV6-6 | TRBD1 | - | TGTGCCAGCATCCTGGGGGGACAGGGGGCGAGTGAGCAGTTCTTC | CASILGGQGASEQFF
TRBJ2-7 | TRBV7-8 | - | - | TGTGCCAGCAGCTTAGCGCCGGGAGCCATCTACGAGCAGTACTTC | CASSLAPGAIYEQYF
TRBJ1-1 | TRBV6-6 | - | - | TGTGCCAGCAACCTCGTTACGTTGGCTGAAGCTTTCTTT | CASNLVTLAEAFF